This T cell receptor beta chain was recorded in a study of siplizumab effects on memory and regulatory T cells (dated by TCRdb to between 2018 and 2020). With regard to the full study: The study examined how the anti-CD2 antibody siplizumab affects alloreactive T-cell subsets in allogeneic mixed lymphocyte reactions built from human PBMCs.

On this clone itself: There is no known antigen for this receptor. No per-base quality is available; no much larger clone lies one base away. This specimen includes other DNA sequences encoding the same CDR3.

The study at large found these results: About 80-97% of proliferating CD4+ or CD8+ clones could not be given a naive or memory phenotype. Among mappable alloreactive CD4+ clones, an average Treg-derived fraction of 68.8% was observed with siplizumab, compared with 26.9% in control reactions. Siplizumab significantly lowered the cumulative frequency of alloreactive sequences that could be traced to unstimulated CD4+ memory T cells. The suppressive function of proliferating Tregs from siplizumab cultures was not functionally confirmed. Because sequences at frequencies below about 10^-5 were poorly captured, only a minor fraction of alloreactive clones could be mapped back to unstimulated subsets. Greater diversity appeared to be present in unstimulated naive T cells than in memory T cells, and a substantial contribution to the alloresponse seemed to be made by naive cells.

Sorted unstimulated T cells and proliferating T cells recovered from mixed lymphocyte reactions were subjected to TCRbeta CDR3 sequencing. Fresh whole blood from about 11 HLA-typed healthy donors was used as the source from which PBMCs were isolated. Clipping removes 5 bases from V and 7 bases from J, with 14 as the unmatched junction base count. From cysteine to phenylalanine, the CDR3 is 16 amino acids long. Only CDR3 DNA is held: 48 bases, read in frame from base 1. Per the germline V gene, MDHEN is the CDR1 and SYDVKM is the CDR2. The method behind the library was the immunoSEQ multiplex PCR assay. Each sample had around 92,000 TCR templates assayed by the deep sequencing platform. Genomic DNA extracted from sorted T cells was the material used for TCRbeta CDR3 sequencing. The original pipeline was this. The R programming language was used for clonal analysis of the TCRbeta CDR3 data. Alloreactive CD4+ and CD8+ clones were identified by comparing unstimulated samples to CFSE-low samples taken after the reaction. By matching sequences to the repertoires of sorted unstimulated Treg and non-Treg cells, each alloreactive CD4+ clone was assigned a regulatory or non-regulatory origin. The immuneACCESS repertoire file appears here via TCRdb, limited to in-frame rearrangements. These files lack a portion of the clones; in checked studies, under half of the deficit traces to unresolved V genes, and the cause of the others is not known. V, J and clone size reflect that table, while D and trimming were determined from the DNA. This sample gives around 100,000 clones in total; more than 90% of them show up just once. The leading ten clones occupy roughly 0.16% of the sample.

The sequenced sample was CD4+ T cells sorted from blood. The receptor chain draws on TRBV28 and TRBJ1-5, and 7 junctional nucleotides match TRBD1. This sequence was found in a human donor in good health. The DNA reads as follows: TGTGCCAGCAGTCTACAAACAGGGGTGGGGAACCAGCCCCAGCATTTT. This encodes CASSLQTGVGNQPQHF.